This T cell receptor (beta chain) was obtained from a study of T cell repertoires in cytomegalovirus infection. As for the study in general: An indication of both CMV infection and matching HLA type came from public TCR beta signatures.

Points on this clonotype: Its antigen is still unknown.

Germline V gene sequence: CDR1 SGHNT, CDR2 YYREEE (reference sequence). J was trimmed by 7 bases and V by 1 base; bases with no gene match: 4. This CDR3 region has 14 residues. Study results and caveats: There were HLA-C-restricted CMV-specific TCR beta clonotypes dominating the ex vivo response. Of the TCR beta families, the public ones yielded a cumulative frequency that identified carriers of CMV plus the relevant HLA.

TCRdb reprocessed the reads via MiXCR and lists one record per CDR3 protein. The sample shows more than 350,000 distinct CDR3 sequences, approximately 32% of them seen only once. This TCR derives from a human donor in good health (CMV status not recorded). Some clones in this sample may be carry-over from other donors' samples. The chain couples TRBV5-4 to TRBJ2-1; 8 positions agree with TRBD1. Input material: PBMCs. The CDR3 protein is CASSLQGAGNEQFF. CDR3 nucleotide sequence: TGTGCCAGCAGCTTGCAGGGGGCGGGGAATGAGCAGTTCTTC.